This T cell receptor beta chain was identified in a study of PD-L1 blockade in urothelial cancer (dated by TCRdb to the late 2010s). Context from the whole study: Every patient began therapy in about 2014 and was given atezolizumab 1,200 mg intravenously every 3 weeks. About 90% of the 29 patients were males with bladder-origin urothelial cancer, and 18 of 29 reported a prior smoking history. Patients had an ECOG performance status of 0 or 1 and had received between 0 and 3 prior chemotherapy regimens. Blood samples were analyzed at two time points: 3 weeks after treatment start (second dose) and 6 weeks after treatment start. Blood samples gave median yields of roughly 150,000 T cells and 65,000 to 85,000 unique TCRs, along with a median clonality of 0.080. The study, an exploratory multi-omic analysis, examined somatic, immune and clinical correlates of response to PD-L1 blockade with atezolizumab in urothelial cancer. TCR sequencing covered pretreatment tumor samples and matched, serially collected peripheral blood taken before and after atezolizumab treatment. Durable clinical benefit was defined as a progression-free survival longer than 6 months, and TCR features were additionally tested against progression-free survival and overall survival. In the same patients who had TCR sequencing, pretreatment tumors also underwent whole exome sequencing and RNA sequencing. Durable clinical benefit was achieved by nine patients but not by the remaining 20. Around 29 patients had pretreatment blood TCR-seq, roughly 24 had at least one posttreatment blood collection, and roughly 24 had tumor TCR-seq.

Synthetic TCR analog templates were spiked into each PCR to estimate absolute template abundance from read counts. The immunoSEQ assay used bias-controlled V and J gene primers to amplify TCRbeta CDR3 regions from genomic DNA. Sequencing of rearranged TCRbeta segments was performed at approximately 20X coverage. For the original study's pipeline: Sequencing errors were corrected by clustering, and CDR3s were annotated against IMGT so that V, D and J genes could be assigned. Out-of-frame and stop-codon sequences were excluded, and only productive TCRbeta rearrangements were used in downstream analyses. Clonality was computed as one minus Shannon entropy normalized by the log of the number of unique productive sequences. Clones differing between time points or between blood and tumor were identified by Fisher's exact test with Benjamini-Hochberg correction at adjusted p below 0.01. The immuneACCESS repertoire file appears here via TCRdb, limited to in-frame rearrangements. These files lack a portion of the clones; in checked studies, under half of the deficit traces to unresolved V genes, and the cause of the others is not known. V, J and clone size are taken as reported in that table, and D and trimming were inferred from the DNA itself. For this sample there are around 110,000 clones; approximately 90% appear just once. Of the sample, 3% to 4.5% is held by the ten largest clones.

A word on this clone: Its binding antigen is unknown. Base qualities are not provided; no much larger clone lies one nucleotide away.

Deletion took 3 bases off V and 2 bases off J, with a span of 7 bases between the germline ends. From its cysteine to its phenylalanine, the CDR3 spans 13 amino acids. Of all the DNA, just the CDR3 is kept, 39 bases in frame from base 1. CDR1 and CDR2 are read off the germline V gene as KGHSH and LQKENI. Findings and caveats that apply to the study as a whole: Small sample size (n of about 30) and many exploratory analyses mean the results are intended to be hypothesis-generating. Improved progression-free and overall survival was found to be associated with pretreatment peripheral blood TCR clonality below the median. Greater expansion of tumor-associated TCR clones in peripheral blood 3 weeks after the start of treatment was observed in patients with durable benefit (n ≈ 24, p = 0.022).

Read against the paper, the sample's time point label means: peripheral blood 6 weeks after treatment start. The cohort included about 29 patients with locally advanced or metastatic urothelial carcinoma who were treated at Memorial Sloan Kettering on a trial protocol. Peripheral blood mononuclear cells were collected from each patient pretreatment and during treatment, giving between 1 and 8 total time points per patient. The Qiagen DNeasy Blood extraction kit was used to purify genomic DNA from total PBMCs and tumor samples. PBMCs were collected pretreatment and during treatment, and were isolated and stored as previously described.

This sequence uses TRBV18 and TRBJ1-1; the D gene is not confidently resolved. The source of this sequence is a man aged 55 to 70 with urothelial cancer. Here the sequenced sample was PBMCs, taken around atezolizumab (anti-PD-L1) treatment. The CDR3 protein sequence reads: CASSPVVNTEAFF. DNA sequence: TGTGCCAGCTCACCTGTAGTAAACACTGAAGCTTTCTTT.